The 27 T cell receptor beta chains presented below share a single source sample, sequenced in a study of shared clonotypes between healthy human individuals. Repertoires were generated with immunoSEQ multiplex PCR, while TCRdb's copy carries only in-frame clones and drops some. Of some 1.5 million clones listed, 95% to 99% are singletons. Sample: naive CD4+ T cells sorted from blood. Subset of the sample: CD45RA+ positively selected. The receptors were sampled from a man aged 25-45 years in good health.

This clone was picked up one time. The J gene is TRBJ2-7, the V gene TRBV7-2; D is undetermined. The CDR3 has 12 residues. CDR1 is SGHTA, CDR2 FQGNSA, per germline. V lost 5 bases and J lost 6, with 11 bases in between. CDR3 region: CASSRPGGEQYF. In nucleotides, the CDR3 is TGTGCCAGCAGCCGGCCGGGCGGCGAGCAGTACTTC.

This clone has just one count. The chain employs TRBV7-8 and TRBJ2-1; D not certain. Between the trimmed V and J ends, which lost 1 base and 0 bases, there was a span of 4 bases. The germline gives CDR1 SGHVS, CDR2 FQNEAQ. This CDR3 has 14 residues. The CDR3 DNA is TGTGCCAGCAGCTTAGAGTACTCCTACAATGAGCAGTTCTTC. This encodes CASSLEYSYNEQFF.

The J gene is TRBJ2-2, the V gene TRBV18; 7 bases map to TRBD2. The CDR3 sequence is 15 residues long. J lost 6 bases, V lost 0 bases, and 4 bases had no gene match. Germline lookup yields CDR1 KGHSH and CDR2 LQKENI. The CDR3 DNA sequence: TGTGCCAGCTCACCACCAGCGGGGACGGCCGGGGAGCTGTTTTTT. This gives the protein CASSPPAGTAGELFF.

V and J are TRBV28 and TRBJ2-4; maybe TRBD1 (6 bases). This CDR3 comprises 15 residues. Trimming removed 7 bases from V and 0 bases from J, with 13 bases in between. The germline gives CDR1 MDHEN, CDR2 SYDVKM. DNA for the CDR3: TGTGCCAGCAAACCTATAGGGGGAGCCAAAAACATTCAGTACTTC. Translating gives CASKPIGGAKNIQYF.

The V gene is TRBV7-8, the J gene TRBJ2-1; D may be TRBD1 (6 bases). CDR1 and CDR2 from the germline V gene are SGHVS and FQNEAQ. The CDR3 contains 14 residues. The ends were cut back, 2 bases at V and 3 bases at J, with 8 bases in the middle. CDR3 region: CASSLRDNYNEQFF. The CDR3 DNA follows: TGTGCCAGCAGCTTAAGGGACAACTACAATGAGCAGTTCTTC.

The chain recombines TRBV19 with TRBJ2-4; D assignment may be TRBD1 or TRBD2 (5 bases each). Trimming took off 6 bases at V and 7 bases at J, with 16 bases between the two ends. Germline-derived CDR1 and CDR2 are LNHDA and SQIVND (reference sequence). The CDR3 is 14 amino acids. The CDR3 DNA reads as TGTGCCAGTAGACCCGGGACCCTCAAGAACATTCAGTACTTC. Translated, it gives CASRPGTLKNIQYF.

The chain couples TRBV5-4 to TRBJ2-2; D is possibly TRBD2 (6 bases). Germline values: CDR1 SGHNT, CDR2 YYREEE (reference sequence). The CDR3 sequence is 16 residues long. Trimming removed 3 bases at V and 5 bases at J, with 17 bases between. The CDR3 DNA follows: TGTGCCAGCAGCTGGAATGAGCGGGCCGGAACCGGGGAGCTGTTTTTT. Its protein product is CASSWNERAGTGELFF. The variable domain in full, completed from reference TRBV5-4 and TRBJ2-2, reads ETGVTQSPTHLIKTRGQQVTLRCSSQSGHNTVSWYQQALGQGPQFIFQYYREEENGRGNFPPRFSGLQFPNYSSELNVNALELDDSALYLCASSWNERAGTGELFFGEGSRLTVL.

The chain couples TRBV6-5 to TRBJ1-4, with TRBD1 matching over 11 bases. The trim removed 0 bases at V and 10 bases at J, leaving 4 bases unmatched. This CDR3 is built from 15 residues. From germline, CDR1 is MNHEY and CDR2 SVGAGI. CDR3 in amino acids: CASSYSRTGGVKLFF. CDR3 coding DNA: TGTGCCAGCAGTTACTCTAGGACAGGGGGCGTAAAACTGTTTTTT.

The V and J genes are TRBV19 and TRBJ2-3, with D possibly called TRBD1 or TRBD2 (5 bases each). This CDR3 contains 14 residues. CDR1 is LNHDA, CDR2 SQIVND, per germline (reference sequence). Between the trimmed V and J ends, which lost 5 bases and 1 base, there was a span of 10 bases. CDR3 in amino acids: CASSPSRGTDTQYF. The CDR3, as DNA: TGTGCCAGTAGTCCTAGCAGGGGCACAGATACGCAGTATTTT.

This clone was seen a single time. The DNA of the CDR3 is TGTGCCAGCAGCTTAGTGTTAGGGGACAGCGTCTACAATGAGCAGTTCTTC. It is translated as CASSLVLGDSVYNEQFF. The chain joins TRBV7-8 to TRBJ2-1; 7 bases agree with TRBD1. CDR1 SGHVS and CDR2 FQNEAQ come from the germline V gene. V lost 1 base, J lost 3 bases, and 9 bases stayed unmatched. This CDR3 is built from 17 residues.

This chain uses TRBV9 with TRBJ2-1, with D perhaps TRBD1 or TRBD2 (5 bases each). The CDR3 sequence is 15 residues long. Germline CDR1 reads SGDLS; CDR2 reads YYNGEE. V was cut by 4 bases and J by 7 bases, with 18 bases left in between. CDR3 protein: CASSMRMGTRNEQFF. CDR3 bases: TGTGCCAGCAGCATGCGGATGGGGACGAGGAATGAGCAGTTCTTC.

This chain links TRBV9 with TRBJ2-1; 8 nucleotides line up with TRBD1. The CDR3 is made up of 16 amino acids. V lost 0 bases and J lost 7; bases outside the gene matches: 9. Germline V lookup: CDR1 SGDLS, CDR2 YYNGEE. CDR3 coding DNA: TGTGCCAGCAGCGTAGATCCAGGGGGCGTCCTAAATGAGCAGTTCTTC. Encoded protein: CASSVDPGGVLNEQFF.

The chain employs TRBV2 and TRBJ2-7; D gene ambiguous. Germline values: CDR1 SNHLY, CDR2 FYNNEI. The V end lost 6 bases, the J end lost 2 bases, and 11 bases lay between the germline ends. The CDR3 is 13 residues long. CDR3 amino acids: CASSTDVAYEQYF. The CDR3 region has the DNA TGTGCCAGCAGCACAGACGTAGCCTACGAGCAGTACTTC. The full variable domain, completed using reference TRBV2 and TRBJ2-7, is EPEVTQTPSHQVTQMGQEVILRCVPISNHLYFYWYRQILGQKVEFLVSFYNNEISEKSEIFDDQFSVERPDGSNFTLKIRSTKLEDSAMYFCASSTDVAYEQYFGPGTRLTVT.

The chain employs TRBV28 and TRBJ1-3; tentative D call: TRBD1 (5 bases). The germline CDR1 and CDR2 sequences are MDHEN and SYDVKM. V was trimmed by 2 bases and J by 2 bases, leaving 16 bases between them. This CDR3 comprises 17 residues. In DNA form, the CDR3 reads TGTGCCAGCAGTTTAGGGGGGAGGATGTGGGCTGGAAACACCATATATTTT. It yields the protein CASSLGGRMWAGNTIYF. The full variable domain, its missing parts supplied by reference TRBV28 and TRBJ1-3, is DVKVTQSSRYLVKRTGEKVFLECVQDMDHENMFWYRQDPGLGLRLIYFSYDVKMKEKGDIPEGYSVSREKKERFSLILESASTNQTSMYLCASSLGGRMWAGNTIYFGEGSWLTVV.

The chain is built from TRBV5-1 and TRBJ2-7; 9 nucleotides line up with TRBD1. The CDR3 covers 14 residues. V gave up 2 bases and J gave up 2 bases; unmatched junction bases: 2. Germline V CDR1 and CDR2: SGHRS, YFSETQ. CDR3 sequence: CASSFGTGPYEQYF. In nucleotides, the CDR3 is TGCGCCAGCAGCTTTGGGACAGGGCCCTACGAGCAGTACTTC.

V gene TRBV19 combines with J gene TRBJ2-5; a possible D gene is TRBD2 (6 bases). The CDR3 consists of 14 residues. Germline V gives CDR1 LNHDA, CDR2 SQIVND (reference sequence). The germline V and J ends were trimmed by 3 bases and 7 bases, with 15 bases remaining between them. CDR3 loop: CASSMRGVDPTQYF. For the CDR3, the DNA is TGTGCCAGTAGTATGCGGGGAGTCGACCCGACCCAGTACTTC.

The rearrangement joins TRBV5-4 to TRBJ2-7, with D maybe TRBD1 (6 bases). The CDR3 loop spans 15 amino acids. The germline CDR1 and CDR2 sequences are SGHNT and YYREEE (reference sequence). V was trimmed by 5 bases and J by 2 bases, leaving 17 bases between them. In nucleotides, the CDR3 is TGTGCCAGCAGTTCCGGACAGTCTCGGGCCTACGAGCAGTACTTC. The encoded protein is CASSSGQSRAYEQYF.

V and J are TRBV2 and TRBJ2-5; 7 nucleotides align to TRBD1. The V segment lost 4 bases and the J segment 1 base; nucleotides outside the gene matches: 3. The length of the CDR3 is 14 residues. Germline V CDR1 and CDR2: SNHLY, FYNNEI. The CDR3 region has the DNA TGTGCCAGCAGTGGCGACAGGGCCCAAGAGACCCAGTACTTC. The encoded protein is CASSGDRAQETQYF.

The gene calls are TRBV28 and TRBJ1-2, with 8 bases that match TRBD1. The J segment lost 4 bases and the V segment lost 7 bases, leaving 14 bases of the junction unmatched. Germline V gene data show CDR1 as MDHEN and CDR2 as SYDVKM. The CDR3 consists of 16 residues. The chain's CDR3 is CASKLWGQGALYGYTF. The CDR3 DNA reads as TGTGCCAGCAAATTGTGGGGGCAGGGGGCGCTCTATGGCTACACCTTC.

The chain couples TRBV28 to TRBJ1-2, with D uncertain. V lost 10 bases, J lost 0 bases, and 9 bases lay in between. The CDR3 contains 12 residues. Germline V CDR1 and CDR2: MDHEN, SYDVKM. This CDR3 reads CATHLANYGYTF. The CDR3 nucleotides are TGTGCCACCCACTTAGCTAACTATGGCTACACCTTC.

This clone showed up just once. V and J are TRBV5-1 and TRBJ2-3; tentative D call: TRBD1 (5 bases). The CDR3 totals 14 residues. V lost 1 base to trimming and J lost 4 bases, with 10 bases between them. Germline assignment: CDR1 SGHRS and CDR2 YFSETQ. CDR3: CASSLSWGPDTQYF. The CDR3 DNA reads TGCGCCAGCAGCTTGTCCTGGGGCCCAGATACGCAGTATTTT.

As DNA, the CDR3 is TGTGCCAGCAGTTTAGCAGGGGTTGGAAACACCATATATTTT. Protein: CASSLAGVGNTIYF. V and J are TRBV28 and TRBJ1-3; TRBD1 might be the D (6 bases). CDR1 is MDHEN and CDR2 is SYDVKM in the germline V gene. Trimming removed 2 bases at V and 3 bases at J, with 8 bases between. This CDR3 has 14 residues.

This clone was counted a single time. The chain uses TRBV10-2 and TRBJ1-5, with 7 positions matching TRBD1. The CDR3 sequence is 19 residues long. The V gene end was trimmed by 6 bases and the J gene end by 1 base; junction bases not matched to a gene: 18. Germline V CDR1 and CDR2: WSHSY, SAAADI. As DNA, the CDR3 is TGCGCCAGCAGCCCCGGGACAAGGGGGCCGGAGAGCAGCAATCAGCCCCAGCATTTT. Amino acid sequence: CASSPGTRGPESSNQPQHF.

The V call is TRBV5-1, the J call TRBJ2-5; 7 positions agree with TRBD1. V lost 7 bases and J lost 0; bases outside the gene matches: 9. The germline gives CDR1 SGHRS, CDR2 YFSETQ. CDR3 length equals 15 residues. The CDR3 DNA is TGCGCCAGCCGGACCGGGACAGCTTACCAAGAGACCCAGTACTTC. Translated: CASRTGTAYQETQYF. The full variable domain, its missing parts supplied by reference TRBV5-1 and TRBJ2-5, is KAGVTQTPRYLIKTRGQQVTLSCSPISGHRSVSWYQQTPGQGLQFLFEYFSETQRNKGNFPGRFSGRQFSNSRSEMNVSTLELGDSALYLCASRTGTAYQETQYFGPGTRLLVL.

CDR3: CASSREGWGTEAFF. The DNA of the CDR3 is TGTGCCAGCAGCAGGGAGGGTTGGGGCACTGAAGCTTTCTTT. V and J are TRBV5-5 and TRBJ1-1; D not resolved. There are 14 residues in the CDR3. CDR1 SGHKS and CDR2 YYEKEE come from the germline V gene (reference sequence). The V and J ends lost 4 bases and 4 bases respectively, with 14 bases between them.

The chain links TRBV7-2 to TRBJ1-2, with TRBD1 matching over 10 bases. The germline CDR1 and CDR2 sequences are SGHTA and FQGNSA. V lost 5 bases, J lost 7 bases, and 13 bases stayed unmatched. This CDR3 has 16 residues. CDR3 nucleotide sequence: TGTGCCAGCAGCGCTAGAAGACAGGGGGCTGTAGGTGGCTACACCTTC. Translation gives CASSARRQGAVGGYTF.

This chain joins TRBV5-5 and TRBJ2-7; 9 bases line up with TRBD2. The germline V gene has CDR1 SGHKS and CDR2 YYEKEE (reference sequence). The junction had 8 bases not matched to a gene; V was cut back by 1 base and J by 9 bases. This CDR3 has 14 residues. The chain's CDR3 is CASSLLREGLVQYF. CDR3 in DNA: TGTGCCAGCAGCTTGTTGCGGGAGGGCCTCGTGCAGTACTTC.